This T cell receptor (beta chain) was found in a study of blood T cells in healthy people across ages. Study-level findings and limits: Long-lived donors had more naive CD4+ cells and higher diversity than aged donors.

Alongside a J-beta primer mix, a sample-barcoded 5' primer served in a second PCR lasting roughly 6 to 11 cycles. TCRdb reanalysed the 5' RACE reads using MiXCR and keeps one entry per CDR3 protein. The table has 700,000 to 800,000 distinct CDR3 sequences, approximately 43% seen once. For this clonotype: Its antigen is unknown.

Germline assignment: CDR1 LGHNA and CDR2 YSLEER. CDR3 length equals 15 residues. Trimming shortened V by 0 bases and J by 11 bases, and 19 bases separated the two germline ends. The study recruited healthy Caucasian donors from Russia who were aged roughly 6 to 95. Isolation recovered at least 6 million PBMCs from every sample. The clonotype originates from an older woman in good health. The genes are TRBV4-3 and TRBJ1-1; D call uncertain. Sample: blood. The DNA for the CDR3 is TGCGCCAGCAGCCAAGATTGGTCTTTCCCAACGCGGGCTTTCTTT. Its translation: CASSQDWSFPTRAFF.